The T cell receptor (beta chain) under discussion was sequenced for a study of shared clonotypes between healthy human individuals. Germline V gene data show CDR1 as KGHSH and CDR2 as LQKENI. The CDR3 contains 17 residues. V dropped 0 bases and J dropped 0 bases, with 12 bases sitting between them. Data came from immunoSEQ multiplex PCR; TCRdb stores just in-frame clones and leaves some out. The sample lists over a million clones, around three quarters occurring once. Study findings and constraints: Since donors were few, the genetic and exposure-history diversity represented was limited. Expectations were that clonotype sharing among donors would be affected by sequencing depth. Four donors shared 5% to 5.5% of their naive CD4 clonotypes.

A word on this clone: Its target is not known.

The gene calls are TRBV18 and TRBJ1-3; D is unclear. Sequencing was done on a sample of memory CD4+ T cells from PBMCs. Subset given: CD45RA-negative fraction. The clonotype comes from a man aged 18 to 30 in good health. Some clones in this sample may be carry-over from other donors' samples. The CDR3 is CASSPPELGPSGNTIYF. The CDR3 DNA reads TGTGCCAGCTCACCACCTGAGCTGGGCCCCTCTGGAAACACCATATATTTT.